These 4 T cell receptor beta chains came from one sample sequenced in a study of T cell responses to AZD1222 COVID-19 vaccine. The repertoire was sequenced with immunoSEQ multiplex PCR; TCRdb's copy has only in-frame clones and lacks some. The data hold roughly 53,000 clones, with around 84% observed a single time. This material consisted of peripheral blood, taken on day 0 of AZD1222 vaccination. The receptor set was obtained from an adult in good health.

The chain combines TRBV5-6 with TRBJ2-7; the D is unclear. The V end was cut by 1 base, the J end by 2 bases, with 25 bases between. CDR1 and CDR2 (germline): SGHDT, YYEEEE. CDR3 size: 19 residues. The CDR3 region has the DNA TGTGCCAGCAGCTTGATCACTCGCCCCGTTGGATCTCCCACCTACGAGCAGTACTTC. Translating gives CASSLITRPVGSPTYEQYF.

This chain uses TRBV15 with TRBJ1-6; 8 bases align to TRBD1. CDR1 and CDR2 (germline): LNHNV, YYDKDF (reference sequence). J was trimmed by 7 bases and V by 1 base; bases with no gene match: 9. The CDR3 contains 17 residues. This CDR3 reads CATSRAHGTGTNSPLHF. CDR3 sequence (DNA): TGTGCCACCAGCAGAGCCCACGGGACAGGTACGAATTCACCCCTCCACTTT.

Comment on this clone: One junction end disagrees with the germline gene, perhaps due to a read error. CDR3 in DNA: TGTGCCAGCAGTGAATTTGCGGGACAGGGGAACGCCGGGGAGCTGTTTTTT. This codes for CASSEFAGQGNAGELFF. The gene calls are TRBV6-1 and TRBJ2-2; 10 nucleotides align to TRBD1. This CDR3 has 17 residues. In germline, CDR1 is MNHNS, CDR2 SASEGT.

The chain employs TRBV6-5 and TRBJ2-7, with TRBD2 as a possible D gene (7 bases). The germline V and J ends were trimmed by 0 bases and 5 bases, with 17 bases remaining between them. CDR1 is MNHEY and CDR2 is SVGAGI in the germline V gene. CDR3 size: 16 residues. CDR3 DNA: TGTGCCAGCAGTTACTCAACATGGGGGGCGGGAGACGAGCAGTACTTC. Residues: CASSYSTWGAGDEQYF.